Many counts were recorded for the clone carrying this T cell receptor beta chain. Its specificity is unknown. This entry belongs to a study of identical twins. Findings and limits, study-wide: Within cord blood, abundant beta clonotypes carried fewer insertions, but memory repertoires showed no such trend.

V was trimmed by 2 bases and J by 2 bases, leaving 11 bases between them. Germline CDR1 reads MDHEN; CDR2 reads SYDVKM. The CDR3 extends over 15 amino acids. cDNA molecules carried unique molecular identifiers, and template switching added a universal primer site. Each CDR3 protein is one row after TCRdb ran MiXCR on the 5' RACE reads. This sample has under 250,000 distinct CDR3 sequences; roughly 7.5% occur once, and the top ten carry less than 6.5%. Separately, the same data were catalogued under a study of yellow fever vaccine responses in identical twins.

Sequenced input: CD8+ T cells sorted from blood. This chain joins TRBV28 and TRBJ2-3; D gene unclear. The TCR was taken from a woman aged 18-29 years in good health. The CDR3 sequence: CASSLIPDHTDTQYF. The CDR3 DNA sequence: TGTGCCAGCAGTTTAATTCCAGATCACACAGATACGCAGTATTTT.